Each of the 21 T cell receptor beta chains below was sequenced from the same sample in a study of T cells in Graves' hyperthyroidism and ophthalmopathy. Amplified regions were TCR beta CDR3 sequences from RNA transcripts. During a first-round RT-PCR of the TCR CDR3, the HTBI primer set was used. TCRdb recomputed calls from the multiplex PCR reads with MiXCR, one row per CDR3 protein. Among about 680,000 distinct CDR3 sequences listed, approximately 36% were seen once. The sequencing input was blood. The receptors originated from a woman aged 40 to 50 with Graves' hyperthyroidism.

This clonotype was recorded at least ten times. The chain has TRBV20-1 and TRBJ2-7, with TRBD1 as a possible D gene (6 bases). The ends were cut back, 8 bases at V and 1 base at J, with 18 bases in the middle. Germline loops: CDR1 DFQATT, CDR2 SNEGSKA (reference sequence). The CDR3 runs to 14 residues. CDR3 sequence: CSMLEGGESYEQYF. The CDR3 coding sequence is TGCAGTATGCTAGAAGGGGGAGAGTCCTACGAGCAGTACTTC.

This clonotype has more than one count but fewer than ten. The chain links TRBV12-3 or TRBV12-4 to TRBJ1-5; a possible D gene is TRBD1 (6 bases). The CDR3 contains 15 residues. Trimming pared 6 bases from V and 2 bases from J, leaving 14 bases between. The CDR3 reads CASRGGQGGNQPQHF. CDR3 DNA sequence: TGTGCCAGCAGGGGGGGGCAGGGCGGCAATCAGCCCCAGCATTTT.

This CDR3 is CASSLGGEGPQETQYF. The DNA for the CDR3 is TGTGCCAGCAGTTTGGGGGGGGAGGGCCCGCAAGAGACCCAGTACTTC. V is TRBV25-1 and J is TRBJ2-5; 7 nucleotides line up with TRBD2. The trim removed 5 bases at V and 2 bases at J, leaving 11 bases unmatched. The CDR3 length is 16 residues. Looked up from germline, CDR1 is MGHDK and CDR2 is SYGVNS.

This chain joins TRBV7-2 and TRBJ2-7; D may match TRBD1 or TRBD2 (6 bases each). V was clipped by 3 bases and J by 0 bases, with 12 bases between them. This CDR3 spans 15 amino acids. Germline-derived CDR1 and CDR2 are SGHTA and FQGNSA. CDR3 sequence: CASSFLGGHSYEQYF. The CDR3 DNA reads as TGTGCCAGCAGCTTCCTTGGGGGGCACTCCTACGAGCAGTACTTC.

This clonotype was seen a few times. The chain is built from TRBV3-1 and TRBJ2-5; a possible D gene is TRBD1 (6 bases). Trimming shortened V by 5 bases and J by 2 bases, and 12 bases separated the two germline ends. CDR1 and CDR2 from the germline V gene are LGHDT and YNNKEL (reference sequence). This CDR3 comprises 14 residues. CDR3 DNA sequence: TGTGCCAGCAGCGCAGACAGGACTCAAGAGACCCAGTACTTC. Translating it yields CASSADRTQETQYF.

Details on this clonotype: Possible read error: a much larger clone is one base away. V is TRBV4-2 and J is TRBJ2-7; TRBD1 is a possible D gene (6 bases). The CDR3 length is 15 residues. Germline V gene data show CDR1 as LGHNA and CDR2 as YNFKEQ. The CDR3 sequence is CASSQAGHTGYEQCF. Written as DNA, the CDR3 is TGTGCCAGCAGCCAAGCGGGACACACGGGGTACGAGCAGTGCTTC.

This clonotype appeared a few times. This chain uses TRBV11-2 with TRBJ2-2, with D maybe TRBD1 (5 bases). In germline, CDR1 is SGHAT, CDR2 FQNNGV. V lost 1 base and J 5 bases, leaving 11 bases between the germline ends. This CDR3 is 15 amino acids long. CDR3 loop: CASSLGPGQTGELFF. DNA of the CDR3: TGTGCCAGCAGCTTAGGCCCAGGGCAGACCGGGGAGCTGTTTTTT.

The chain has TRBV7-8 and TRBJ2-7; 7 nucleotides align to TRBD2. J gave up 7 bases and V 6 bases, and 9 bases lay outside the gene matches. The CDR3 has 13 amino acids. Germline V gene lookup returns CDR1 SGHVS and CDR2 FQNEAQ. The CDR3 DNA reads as TGTGCCAGCAGTGGGAGGGACTTGAGTGAGCAGTACTTC. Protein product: CASSGRDLSEQYF.

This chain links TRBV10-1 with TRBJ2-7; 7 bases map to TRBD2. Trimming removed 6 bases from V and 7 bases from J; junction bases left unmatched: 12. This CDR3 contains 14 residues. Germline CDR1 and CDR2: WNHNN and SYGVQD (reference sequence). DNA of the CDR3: TGCGCCAGCAGGGAGCGGGAAGGGATGGGAGAGCAGTACTTC. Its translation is CASREREGMGEQYF.

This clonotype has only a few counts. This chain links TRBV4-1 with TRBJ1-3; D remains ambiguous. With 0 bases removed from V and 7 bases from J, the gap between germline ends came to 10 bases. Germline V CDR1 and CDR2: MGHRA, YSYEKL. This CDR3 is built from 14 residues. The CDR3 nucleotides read TGCGCCAGCAGCCAAGAGGACTTTCGGAACACCATATATTTT. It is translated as CASSQEDFRNTIYF.

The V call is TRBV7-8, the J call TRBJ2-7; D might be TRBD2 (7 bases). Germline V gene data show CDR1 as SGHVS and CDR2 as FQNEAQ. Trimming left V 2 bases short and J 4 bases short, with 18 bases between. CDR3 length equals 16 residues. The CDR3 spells CASSLSGGFPWYEQYF. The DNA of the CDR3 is TGTGCCAGCAGCTTATCGGGGGGCTTCCCTTGGTACGAGCAGTACTTC.

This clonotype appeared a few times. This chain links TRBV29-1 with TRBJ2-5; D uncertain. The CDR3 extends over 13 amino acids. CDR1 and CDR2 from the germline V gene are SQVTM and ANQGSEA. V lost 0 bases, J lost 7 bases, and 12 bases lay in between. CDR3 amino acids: CSVEETRDGTQYF. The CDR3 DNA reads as TGCAGCGTTGAAGAAACTCGAGACGGGACCCAGTACTTC.

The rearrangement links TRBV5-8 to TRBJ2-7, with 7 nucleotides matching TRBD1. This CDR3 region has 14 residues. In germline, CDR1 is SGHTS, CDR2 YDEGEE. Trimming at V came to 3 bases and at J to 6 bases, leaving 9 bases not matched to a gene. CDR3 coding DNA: TGTGCCAGCAGCTCTCCCGGGACAGTCTGCGAGCAGTACTTC. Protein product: CASSSPGTVCEQYF.

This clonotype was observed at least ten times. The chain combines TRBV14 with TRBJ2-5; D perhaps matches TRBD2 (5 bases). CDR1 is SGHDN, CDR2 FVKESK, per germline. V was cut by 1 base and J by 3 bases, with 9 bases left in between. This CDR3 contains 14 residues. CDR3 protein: CASSQVLREETQYF. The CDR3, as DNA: TGTGCCAGCAGCCAAGTCCTGAGGGAAGAGACCCAGTACTTC.

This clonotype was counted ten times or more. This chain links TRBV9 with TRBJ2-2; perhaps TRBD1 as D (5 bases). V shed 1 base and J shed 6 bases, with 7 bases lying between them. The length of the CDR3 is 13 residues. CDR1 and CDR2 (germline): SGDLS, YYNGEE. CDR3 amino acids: CASSVQGSGELFF. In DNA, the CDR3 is TGTGCCAGCAGCGTACAGGGTTCCGGGGAGCTGTTTTTT. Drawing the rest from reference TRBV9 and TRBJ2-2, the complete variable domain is DSGVTQTPKHLITATGQRVTLRCSPRSGDLSVYWYQQSLDQGLQFLIQYYNGEERAKGNILERFSAQQFPDLHSELNLSSLELGDSALYFCASSVQGSGELFFGEGSRLTVL.

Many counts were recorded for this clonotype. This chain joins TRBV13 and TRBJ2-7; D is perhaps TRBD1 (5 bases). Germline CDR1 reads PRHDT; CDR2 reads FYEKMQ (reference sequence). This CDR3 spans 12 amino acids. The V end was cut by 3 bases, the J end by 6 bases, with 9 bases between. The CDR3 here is CASSFGRVEQYF. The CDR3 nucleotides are TGTGCCAGCAGCTTTGGCAGGGTCGAGCAGTACTTC.

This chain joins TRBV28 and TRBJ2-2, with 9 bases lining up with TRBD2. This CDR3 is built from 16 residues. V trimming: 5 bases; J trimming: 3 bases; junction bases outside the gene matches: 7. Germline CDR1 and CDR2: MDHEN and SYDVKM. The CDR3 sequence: CASSPAGGPDTGELFF. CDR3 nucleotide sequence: TGTGCCAGCAGTCCGGCGGGAGGGCCGGACACCGGGGAGCTGTTTTTT. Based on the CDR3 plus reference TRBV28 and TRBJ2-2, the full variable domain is DVKVTQSSRYLVKRTGEKVFLECVQDMDHENMFWYRQDPGLGLRLIYFSYDVKMKEKGDIPEGYSVSREKKERFSLILESASTNQTSMYLCASSPAGGPDTGELFFGEGSRLTVL.

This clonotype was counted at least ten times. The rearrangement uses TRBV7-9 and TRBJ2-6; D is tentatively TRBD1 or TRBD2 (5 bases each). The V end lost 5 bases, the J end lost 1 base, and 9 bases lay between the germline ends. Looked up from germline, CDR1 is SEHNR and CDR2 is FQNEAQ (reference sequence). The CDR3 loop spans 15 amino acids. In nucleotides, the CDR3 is TGTGCCAGCAGCCCCGGGACGTCTGGGGCCAACGTCCTGACTTTC. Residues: CASSPGTSGANVLTF. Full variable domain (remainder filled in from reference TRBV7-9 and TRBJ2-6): DTGVSQNPRHKITKRGQNVTFRCDPISEHNRLYWYRQTLGQGPEFLTYFQNEAQLEKSRLLSDRFSAERPKGSFSTLEIQRTEQGDSAMYLCASSPGTSGANVLTFGAGSRLTVL.

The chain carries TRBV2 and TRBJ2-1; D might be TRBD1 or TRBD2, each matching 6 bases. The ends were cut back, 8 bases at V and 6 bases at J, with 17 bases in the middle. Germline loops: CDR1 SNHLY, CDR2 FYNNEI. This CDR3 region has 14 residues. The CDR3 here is CASGPNGGPNEQFF. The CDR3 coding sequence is TGTGCCAGCGGCCCTAATGGGGGGCCCAATGAGCAGTTCTTC.

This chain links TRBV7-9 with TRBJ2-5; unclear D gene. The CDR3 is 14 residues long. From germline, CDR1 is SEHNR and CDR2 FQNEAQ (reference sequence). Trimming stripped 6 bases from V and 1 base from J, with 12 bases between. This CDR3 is CASSSSAGQETQYF. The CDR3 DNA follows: TGTGCCAGCAGTTCCTCCGCCGGCCAAGAGACCCAGTACTTC.

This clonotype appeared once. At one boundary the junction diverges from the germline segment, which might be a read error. The CDR3 loop reads CASSLGGVNYGCTF. Written as DNA, the CDR3 is TGTGCCAGCAGCTTAGGCGGGGTCAACTATGGCTGCACCTTC. This sequence joins TRBV7-2 and TRBJ1-2, with D unclear. Germline V gene data show CDR1 as SGHTA and CDR2 as FQGNSA. The CDR3 is 14 residues long.